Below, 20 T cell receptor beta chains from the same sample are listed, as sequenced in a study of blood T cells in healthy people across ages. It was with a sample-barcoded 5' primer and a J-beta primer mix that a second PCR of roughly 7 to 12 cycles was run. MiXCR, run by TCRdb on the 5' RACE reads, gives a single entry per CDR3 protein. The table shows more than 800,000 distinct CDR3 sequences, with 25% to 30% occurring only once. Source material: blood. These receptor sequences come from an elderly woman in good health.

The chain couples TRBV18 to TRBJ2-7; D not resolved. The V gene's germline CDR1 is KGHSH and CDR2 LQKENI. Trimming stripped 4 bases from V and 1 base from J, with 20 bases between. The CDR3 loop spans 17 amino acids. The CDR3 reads CASSLGLGLLQSYEQYF. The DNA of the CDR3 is TGTGCCAGCTCACTAGGGTTAGGCTTGTTACAGTCCTACGAGCAGTACTTC.

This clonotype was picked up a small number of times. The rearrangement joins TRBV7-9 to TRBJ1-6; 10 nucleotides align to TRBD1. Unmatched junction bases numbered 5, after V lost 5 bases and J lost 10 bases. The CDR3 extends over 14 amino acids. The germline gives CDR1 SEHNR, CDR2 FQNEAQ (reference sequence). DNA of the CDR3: TGTGCCAGCAGCCGACAGGGGGCCGAGTCACCCCTCCACTTT. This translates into CASSRQGAESPLHF.

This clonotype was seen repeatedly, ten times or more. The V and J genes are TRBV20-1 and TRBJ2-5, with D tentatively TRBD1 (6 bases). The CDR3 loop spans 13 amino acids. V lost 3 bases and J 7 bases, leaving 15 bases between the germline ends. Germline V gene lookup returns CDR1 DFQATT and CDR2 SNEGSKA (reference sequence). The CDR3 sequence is CSARGASKGTQYF. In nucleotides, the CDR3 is TGCAGTGCTAGGGGGGCGAGCAAGGGGACCCAGTACTTC.

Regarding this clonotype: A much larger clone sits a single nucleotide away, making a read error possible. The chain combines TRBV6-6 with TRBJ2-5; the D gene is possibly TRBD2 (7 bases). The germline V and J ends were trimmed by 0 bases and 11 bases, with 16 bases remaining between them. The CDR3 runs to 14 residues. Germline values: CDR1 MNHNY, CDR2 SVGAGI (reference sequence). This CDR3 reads CASSYSRGGNEQYF. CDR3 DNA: TGTGCCAGCAGTTACTCGAGGGGGGGGAATGAGCAGTACTTC.

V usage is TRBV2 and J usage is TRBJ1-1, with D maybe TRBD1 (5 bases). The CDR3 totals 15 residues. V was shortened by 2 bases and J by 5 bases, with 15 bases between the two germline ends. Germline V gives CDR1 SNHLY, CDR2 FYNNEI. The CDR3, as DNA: TGTGCCAGCAGTGAAATAGAGGCAGGGAGGACTGAAGCTTTCTTT. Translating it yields CASSEIEAGRTEAFF. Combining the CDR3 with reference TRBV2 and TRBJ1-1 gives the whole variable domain EPEVTQTPSHQVTQMGQEVILRCVPISNHLYFYWYRQILGQKVEFLVSFYNNEISEKSEIFDDQFSVERPDGSNFTLKIRSTKLEDSAMYFCASSEIEAGRTEAFFGQGTRLTVV.

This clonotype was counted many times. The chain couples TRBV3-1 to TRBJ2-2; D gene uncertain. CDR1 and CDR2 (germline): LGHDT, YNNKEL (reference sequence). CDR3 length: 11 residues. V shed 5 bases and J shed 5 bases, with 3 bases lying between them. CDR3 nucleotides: TGTGCCAGCAGCGTAACCGGGGAGCTGTTTTTT. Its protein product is CASSVTGELFF.

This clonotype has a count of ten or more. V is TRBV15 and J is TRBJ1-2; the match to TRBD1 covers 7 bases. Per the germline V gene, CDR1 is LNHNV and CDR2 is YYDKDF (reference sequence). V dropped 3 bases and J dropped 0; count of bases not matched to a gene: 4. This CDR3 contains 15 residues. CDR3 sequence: CATSRRDRTNYGYTF. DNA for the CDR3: TGTGCCACCAGCAGGCGGGACAGAACTAACTATGGCTACACCTTC.

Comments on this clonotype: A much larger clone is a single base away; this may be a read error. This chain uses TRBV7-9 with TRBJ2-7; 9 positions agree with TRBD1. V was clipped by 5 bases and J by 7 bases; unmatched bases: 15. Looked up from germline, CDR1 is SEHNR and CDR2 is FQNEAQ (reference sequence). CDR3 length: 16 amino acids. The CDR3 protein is CASSRQGGRPYNEQYF. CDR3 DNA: TGTGCCAGCAGCCGACAGGGGGGGAGACCCTACAATGAGCAGTACTTC. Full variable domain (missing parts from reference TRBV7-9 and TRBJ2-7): DTGVSQNPRHKITKRGQNVTFRCDPISEHNRLYWYRQTLGQGPEFLTYFQNEAQLEKSRLLSDRFSAERPKGSFSTLEIQRTEQGDSAMYLCASSRQGGRPYNEQYFGPGTRLTVT.

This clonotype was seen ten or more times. CDR3 region: CASSKSEVTDTQYF. The CDR3 DNA reads TGTGCCAGCAGTAAGTCGGAGGTCACAGATACGCAGTATTTT. The J gene is TRBJ2-3, the V gene TRBV12-3 or TRBV12-4; possible D gene TRBD2, 5 bases. Trimming removed 5 bases from V and 2 bases from J, with 11 bases in between. The CDR3 has 14 residues.

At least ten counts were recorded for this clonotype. The CDR3 nucleotides read TGTGCCAGCAGACAAGGGACTCACTACAATGAGCAGTTCTTC. Translated, it gives CASRQGTHYNEQFF. The chain joins TRBV6-5 to TRBJ2-1; TRBD2 might be the D (6 bases). Trimming shortened V by 6 bases and J by 3 bases, and 12 bases separated the two germline ends. CDR1 MNHEY and CDR2 SVGAGI come from the germline V gene. This CDR3 has 14 residues.

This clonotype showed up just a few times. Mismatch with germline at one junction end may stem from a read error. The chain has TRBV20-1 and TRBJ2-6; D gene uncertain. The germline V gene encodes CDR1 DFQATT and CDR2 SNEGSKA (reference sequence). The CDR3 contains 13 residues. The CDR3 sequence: CSARGVGANVLTF. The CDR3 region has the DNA TGCAGTGCGAGAGGAGTAGGGGCCAACGTCCTGACTTTC.

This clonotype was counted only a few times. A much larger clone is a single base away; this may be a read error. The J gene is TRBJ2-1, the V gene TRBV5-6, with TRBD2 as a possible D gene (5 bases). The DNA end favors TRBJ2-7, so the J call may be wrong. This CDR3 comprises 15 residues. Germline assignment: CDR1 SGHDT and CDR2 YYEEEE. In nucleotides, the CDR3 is TGTGCCAGCAGCTTCCCCGGAGGTCCCTACAATGAGCAGTACTTC. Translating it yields CASSFPGGPYNEQYF.

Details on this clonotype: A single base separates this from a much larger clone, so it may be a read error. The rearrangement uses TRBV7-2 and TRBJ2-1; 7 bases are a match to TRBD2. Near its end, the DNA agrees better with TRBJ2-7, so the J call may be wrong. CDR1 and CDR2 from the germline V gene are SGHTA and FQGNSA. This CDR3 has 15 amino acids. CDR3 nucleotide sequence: TGTGCCAGCAGCTTTTCTAGCGGACCTTACAATGAGCAGTACTTC. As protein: CASSFSSGPYNEQYF.

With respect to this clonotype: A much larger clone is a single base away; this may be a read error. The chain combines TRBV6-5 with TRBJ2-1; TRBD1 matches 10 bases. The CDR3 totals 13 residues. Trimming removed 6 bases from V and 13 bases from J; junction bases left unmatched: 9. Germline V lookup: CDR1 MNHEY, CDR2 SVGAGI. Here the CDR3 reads CASRGTGDETQFF. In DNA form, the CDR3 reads TGTGCCAGCAGAGGGACAGGGGATGAGACCCAGTTCTTC.

The CDR3 DNA follows: TGTGCCAGCAGCTTAGTGGGGCAACCCGAAATCCGCAATGAGCAGTACTTC. Its protein product is CASSLVGQPEIRNEQYF. The V call is TRBV7-2, the J call TRBJ2-5, with D possibly being TRBD1 (5 bases). In germline, CDR1 is SGHTA, CDR2 FQGNSA. Trimming shortened V by 1 base and J by 11 bases, and 26 bases separated the two germline ends. The CDR3 loop spans 17 amino acids.

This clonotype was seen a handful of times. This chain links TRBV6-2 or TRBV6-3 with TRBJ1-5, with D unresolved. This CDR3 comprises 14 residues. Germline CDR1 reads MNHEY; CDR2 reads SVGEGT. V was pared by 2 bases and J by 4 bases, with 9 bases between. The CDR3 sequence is CASSYAMLNQPQHF. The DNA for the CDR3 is TGTGCCAGCAGTTACGCGATGCTAAATCAGCCCCAGCATTTT.

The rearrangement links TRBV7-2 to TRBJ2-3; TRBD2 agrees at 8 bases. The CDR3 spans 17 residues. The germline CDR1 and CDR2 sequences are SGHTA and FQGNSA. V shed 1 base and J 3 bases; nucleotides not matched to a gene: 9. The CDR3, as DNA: TGTGCCAGCAGCTTAGTCGGCTGGGGCGGGGGGACAGATACGCAGTATTTT. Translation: CASSLVGWGGGTDTQYF.

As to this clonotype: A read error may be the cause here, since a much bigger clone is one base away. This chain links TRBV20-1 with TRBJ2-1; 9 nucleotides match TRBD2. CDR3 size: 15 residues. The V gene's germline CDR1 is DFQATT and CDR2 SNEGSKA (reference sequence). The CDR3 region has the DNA TGCAGTGCTAGTATAGAGACTAGCGGCTACAATGAGCAGGTCTTC. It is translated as CSASIETSGYNEQVF.

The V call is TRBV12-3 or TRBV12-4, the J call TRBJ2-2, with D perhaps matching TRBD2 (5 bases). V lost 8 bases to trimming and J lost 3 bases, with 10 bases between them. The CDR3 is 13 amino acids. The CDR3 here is CASDGRDTGELFF. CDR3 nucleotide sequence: TGTGCCAGCGACGGGCGGGACACCGGGGAGCTGTTTTTT.

The CDR3 DNA follows: TGCGCCAGCACCGGGCGAGGCACAGATACGCAGTATTTT. Encoded protein: CASTGRGTDTQYF. The chain has TRBV5-1 and TRBJ2-3; D call uncertain. CDR1 and CDR2 (germline): SGHRS, YFSETQ. V gave up 6 bases and J gave up 1 base, with 9 bases separating them. CDR3 length: 13 amino acids.